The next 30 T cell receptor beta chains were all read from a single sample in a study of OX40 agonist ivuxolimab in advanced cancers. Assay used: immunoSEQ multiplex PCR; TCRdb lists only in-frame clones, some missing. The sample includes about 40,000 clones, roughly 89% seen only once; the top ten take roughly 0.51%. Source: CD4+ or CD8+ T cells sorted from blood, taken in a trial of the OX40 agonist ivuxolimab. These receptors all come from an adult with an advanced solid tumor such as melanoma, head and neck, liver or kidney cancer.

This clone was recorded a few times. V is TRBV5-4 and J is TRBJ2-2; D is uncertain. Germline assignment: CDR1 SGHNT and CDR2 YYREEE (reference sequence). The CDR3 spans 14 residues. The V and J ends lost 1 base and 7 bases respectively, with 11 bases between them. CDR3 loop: CASSLIPKGGELFF. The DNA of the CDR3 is TGTGCCAGCAGCTTGATCCCGAAGGGCGGGGAGCTGTTTTTT.

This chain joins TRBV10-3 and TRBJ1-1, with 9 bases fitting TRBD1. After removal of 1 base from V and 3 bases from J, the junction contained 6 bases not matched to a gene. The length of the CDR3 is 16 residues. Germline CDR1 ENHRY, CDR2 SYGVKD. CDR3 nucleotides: TGTGCCATCAGTGAGTATGACAGGGGGATGCACACTGAAGCTTTCTTT. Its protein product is CAISEYDRGMHTEAFF.

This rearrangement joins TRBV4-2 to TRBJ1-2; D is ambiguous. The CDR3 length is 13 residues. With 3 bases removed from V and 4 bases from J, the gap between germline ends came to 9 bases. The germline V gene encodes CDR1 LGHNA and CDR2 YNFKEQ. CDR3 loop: CASSHEGGYGYTF. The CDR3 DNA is TGTGCCAGCAGCCATGAGGGAGGCTATGGCTACACCTTC.

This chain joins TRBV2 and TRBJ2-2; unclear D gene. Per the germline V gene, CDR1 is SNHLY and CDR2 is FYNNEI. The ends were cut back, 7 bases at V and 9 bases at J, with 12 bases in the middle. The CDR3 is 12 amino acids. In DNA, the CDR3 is TGTGCCAGCAAATTATCTCGATGGGAGCTGTTTTTT. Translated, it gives CASKLSRWELFF.

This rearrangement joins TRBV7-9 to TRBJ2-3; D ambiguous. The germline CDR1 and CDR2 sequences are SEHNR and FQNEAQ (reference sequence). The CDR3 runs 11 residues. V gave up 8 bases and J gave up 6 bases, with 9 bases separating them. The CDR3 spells CASDPGDTQYF. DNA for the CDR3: TGTGCCAGCGATCCGGGCGATACGCAGTATTTT.

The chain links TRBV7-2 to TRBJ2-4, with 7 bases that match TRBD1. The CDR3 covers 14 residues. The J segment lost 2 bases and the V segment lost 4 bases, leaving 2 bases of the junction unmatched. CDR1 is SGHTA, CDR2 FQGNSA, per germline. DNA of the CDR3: TGTGCCAGCAGCTCAGGGGGATCCAAAAACATTCAGTACTTC. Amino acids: CASSSGGSKNIQYF.

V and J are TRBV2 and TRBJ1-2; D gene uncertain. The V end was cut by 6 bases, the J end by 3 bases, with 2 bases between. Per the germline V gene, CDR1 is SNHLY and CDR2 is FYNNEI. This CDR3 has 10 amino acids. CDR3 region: CASSDYGYTF. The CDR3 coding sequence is TGTGCCAGCAGCGACTATGGCTACACCTTC.

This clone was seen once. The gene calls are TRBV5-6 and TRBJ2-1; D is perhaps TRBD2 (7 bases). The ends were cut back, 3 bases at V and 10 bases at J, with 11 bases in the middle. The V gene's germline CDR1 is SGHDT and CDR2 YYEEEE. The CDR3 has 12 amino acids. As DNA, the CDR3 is TGTGCCAGCAGCTGGGGGGGCGACGAGCAGTTCTTC. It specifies CASSWGGDEQFF.

As DNA, the CDR3 is TGTGCCAGCAGCTTAGTAGATGAAAAACTGTTTTTT. It encodes CASSLVDEKLFF. The V and J genes are TRBV11-2 and TRBJ1-4, with D uncertain. The V gene lost 1 base and the J gene lost 6 bases, with 3 bases spanning the gap. The CDR3 consists of 12 residues. Germline V lookup: CDR1 SGHAT, CDR2 FQNNGV. Based on the CDR3 plus reference TRBV11-2 and TRBJ1-4, the full variable domain is EAGVAQSPRYKIIEKRQSVAFWCNPISGHATLYWYQQILGQGPKLLIQFQNNGVVDDSQLPKDRFSAERLKGVDSTLKIQPAKLEDSAVYLCASSLVDEKLFFGSGTQLSVL.

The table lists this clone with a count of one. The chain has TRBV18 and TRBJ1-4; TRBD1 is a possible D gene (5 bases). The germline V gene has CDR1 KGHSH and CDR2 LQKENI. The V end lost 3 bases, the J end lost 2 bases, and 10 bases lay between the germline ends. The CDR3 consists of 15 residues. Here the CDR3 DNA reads TGTGCCAGCTCACCCCCAGGGACGACTAATGAAAAACTGTTTTTT. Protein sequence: CASSPPGTTNEKLFF.

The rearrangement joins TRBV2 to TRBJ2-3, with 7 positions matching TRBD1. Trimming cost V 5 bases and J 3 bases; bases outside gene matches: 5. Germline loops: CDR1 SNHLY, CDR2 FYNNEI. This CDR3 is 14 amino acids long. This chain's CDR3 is CASSPATGTDTQYF. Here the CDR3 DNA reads TGTGCCAGCAGTCCGGCGACAGGGACAGATACGCAGTATTTT. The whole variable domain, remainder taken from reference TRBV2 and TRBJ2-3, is EPEVTQTPSHQVTQMGQEVILRCVPISNHLYFYWYRQILGQKVEFLVSFYNNEISEKSEIFDDQFSVERPDGSNFTLKIRSTKLEDSAMYFCASSPATGTDTQYFGPGTRLTVL.

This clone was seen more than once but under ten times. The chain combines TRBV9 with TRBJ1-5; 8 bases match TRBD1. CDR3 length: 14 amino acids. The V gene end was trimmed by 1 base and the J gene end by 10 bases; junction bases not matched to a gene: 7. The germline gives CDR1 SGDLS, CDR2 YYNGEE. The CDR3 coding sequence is TGTGCCAGCAGCGTACAGGGGACAGGAGGTCCCCAGCATTTT. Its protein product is CASSVQGTGGPQHF. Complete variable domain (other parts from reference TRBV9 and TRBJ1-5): DSGVTQTPKHLITATGQRVTLRCSPRSGDLSVYWYQQSLDQGLQFLIQYYNGEERAKGNILERFSAQQFPDLHSELNLSSLELGDSALYFCASSVQGTGGPQHFGDGTRLSIL.

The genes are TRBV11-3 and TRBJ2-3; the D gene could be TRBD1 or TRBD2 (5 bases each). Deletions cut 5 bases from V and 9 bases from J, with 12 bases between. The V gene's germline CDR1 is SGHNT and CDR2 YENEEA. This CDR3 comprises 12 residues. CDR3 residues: CASSVARETQYF. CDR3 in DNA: TGTGCCAGCAGCGTGGCCAGGGAGACGCAGTATTTT.

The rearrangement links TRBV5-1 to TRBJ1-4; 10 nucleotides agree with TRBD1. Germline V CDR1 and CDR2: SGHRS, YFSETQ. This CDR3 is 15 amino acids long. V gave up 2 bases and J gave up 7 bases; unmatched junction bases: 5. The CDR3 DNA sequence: TGCGCCAGCAGCTTCGACAGGGGGCCGGCTGAAAAACTGTTTTTT. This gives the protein CASSFDRGPAEKLFF.

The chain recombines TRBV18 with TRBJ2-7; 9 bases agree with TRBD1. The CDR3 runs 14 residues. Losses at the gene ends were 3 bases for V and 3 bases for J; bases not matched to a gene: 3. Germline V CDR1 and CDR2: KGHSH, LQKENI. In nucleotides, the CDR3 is TGTGCCAGCTCACCCCGACAGGGGGGCTACGAGCAGTACTTC. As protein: CASSPRQGGYEQYF.

The CDR3 region is CASSRGQGDGYTF. CDR3 in DNA: TGCGCCAGCAGCCGTGGACAGGGAGATGGCTACACCTTC. This rearrangement joins TRBV5-1 to TRBJ1-2; 8 bases agree with TRBD1. V lost 4 bases and J lost 6; bases outside the gene matches: 5. The CDR3 loop spans 13 amino acids. Germline values: CDR1 SGHRS, CDR2 YFSETQ.

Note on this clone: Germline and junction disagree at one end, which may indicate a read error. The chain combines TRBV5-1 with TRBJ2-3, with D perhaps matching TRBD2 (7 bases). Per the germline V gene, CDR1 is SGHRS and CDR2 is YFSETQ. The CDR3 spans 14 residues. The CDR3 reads CASNLGGPPDTQYF. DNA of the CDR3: TGCGCCAGCAACTTGGGGGGGCCCCCAGATACGCAGTATTTT. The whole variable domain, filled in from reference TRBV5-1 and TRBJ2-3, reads KAGVTQTPRYLIKTRGQQVTLSCSPISGHRSVSWYQQTPGQGLQFLFEYFSETQRNKGNFPGRFSGRQFSNSRSEMNVSTLELGDSALYLCASNLGGPPDTQYFGPGTRLTVL.

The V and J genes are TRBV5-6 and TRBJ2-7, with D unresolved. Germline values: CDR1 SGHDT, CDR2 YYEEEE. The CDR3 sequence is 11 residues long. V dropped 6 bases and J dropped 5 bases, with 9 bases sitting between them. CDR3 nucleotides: TGTGCCAGCAAGCTTCAGGACGAGCAGTACTTC. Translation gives CASKLQDEQYF.

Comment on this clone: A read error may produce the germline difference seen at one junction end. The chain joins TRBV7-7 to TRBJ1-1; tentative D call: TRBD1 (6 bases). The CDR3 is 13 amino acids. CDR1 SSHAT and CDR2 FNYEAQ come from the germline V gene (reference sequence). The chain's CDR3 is CASSLMQGTEAFF. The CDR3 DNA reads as TGTGCTAGCAGCTTAATGCAGGGGACTGAAGCTTTCTTT. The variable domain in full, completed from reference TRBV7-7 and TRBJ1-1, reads GAGVSQSPRYKVTKRGQDVTLRCDPISSHATLYWYQQALGQGPEFLTYFNYEAQPDKSGLPSDRFSAERPEGSISTLTIQRTEQRDSAMYRCASSLMQGTEAFFGQGTRLTVV.

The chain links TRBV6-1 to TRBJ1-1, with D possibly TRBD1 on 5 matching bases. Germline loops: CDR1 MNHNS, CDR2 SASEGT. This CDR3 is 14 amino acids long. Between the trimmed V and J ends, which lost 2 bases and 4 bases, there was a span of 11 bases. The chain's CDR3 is CASSEMGGRTEAFF. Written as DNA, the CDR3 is TGTGCCAGCAGTGAAATGGGGGGTCGCACTGAAGCTTTCTTT.

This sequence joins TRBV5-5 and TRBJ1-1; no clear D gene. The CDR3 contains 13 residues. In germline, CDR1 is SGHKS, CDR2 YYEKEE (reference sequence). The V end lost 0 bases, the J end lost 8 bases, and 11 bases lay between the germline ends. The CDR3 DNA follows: TGTGCCAGCAGCTTGGGTTGGGCTGCCGAAGCTTTCTTT. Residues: CASSLGWAAEAFF.

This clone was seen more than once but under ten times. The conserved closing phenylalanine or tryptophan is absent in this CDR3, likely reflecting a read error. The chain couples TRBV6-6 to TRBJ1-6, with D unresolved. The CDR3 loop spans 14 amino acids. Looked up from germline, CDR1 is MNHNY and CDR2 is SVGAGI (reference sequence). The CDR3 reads CASRAGSYNSPLHL. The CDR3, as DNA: TGTGCGTCCCGGGCGGGGTCCTATAATTCACCCCTCCACCTT.

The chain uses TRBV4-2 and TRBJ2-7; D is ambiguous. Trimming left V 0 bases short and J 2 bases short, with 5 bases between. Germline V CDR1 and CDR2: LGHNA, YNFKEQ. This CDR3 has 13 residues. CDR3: CASSQDRTYEQYF. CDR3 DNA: TGTGCCAGCAGCCAAGATAGGACCTACGAGCAGTACTTC.

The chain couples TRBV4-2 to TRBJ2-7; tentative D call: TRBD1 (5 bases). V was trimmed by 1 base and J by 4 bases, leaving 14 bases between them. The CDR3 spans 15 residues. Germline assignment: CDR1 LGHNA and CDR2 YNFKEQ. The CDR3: CASSQVLGQQYEQYF. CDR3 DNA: TGTGCCAGCAGCCAAGTCTTAGGACAACAATACGAGCAGTACTTC.

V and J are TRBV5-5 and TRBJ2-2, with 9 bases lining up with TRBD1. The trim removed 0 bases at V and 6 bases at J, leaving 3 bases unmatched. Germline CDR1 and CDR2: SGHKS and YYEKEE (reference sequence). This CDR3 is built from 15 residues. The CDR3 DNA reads TGTGCCAGCAGCTTGGAGTACAGGGGGCCCGGGGAGCTGTTTTTT. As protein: CASSLEYRGPGELFF.

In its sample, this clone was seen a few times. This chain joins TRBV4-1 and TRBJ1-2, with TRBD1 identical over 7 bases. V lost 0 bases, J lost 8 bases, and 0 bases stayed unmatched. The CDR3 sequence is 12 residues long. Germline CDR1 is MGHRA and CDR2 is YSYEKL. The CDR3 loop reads CASSQDRGGYTF. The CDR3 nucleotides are TGCGCCAGCAGCCAAGACAGGGGGGGCTACACCTTC.

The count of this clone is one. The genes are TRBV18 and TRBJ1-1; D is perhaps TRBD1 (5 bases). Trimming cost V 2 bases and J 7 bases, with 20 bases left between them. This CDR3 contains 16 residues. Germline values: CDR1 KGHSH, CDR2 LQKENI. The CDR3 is CASSPRGAGNQIEAFF. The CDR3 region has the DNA TGTGCCAGCTCACCAAGGGGCGCCGGGAATCAAATTGAAGCTTTCTTT.

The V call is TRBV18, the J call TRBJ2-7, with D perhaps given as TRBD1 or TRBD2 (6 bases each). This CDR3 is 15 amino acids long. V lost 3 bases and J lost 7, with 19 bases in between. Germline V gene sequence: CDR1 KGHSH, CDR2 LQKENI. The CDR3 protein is CASSPTIGGRREQYF. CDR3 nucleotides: TGTGCCAGCTCACCCACCATCGGGGGCCGGAGGGAGCAGTACTTC.

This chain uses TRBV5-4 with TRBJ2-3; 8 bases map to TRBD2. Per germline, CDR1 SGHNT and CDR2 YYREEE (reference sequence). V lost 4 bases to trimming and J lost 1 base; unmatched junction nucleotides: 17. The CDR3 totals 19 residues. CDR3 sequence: CASSPAGFAGGGGTDTQYF. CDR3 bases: TGTGCCAGCAGCCCAGCAGGGTTCGCGGGGGGCGGCGGCACAGATACGCAGTATTTT.

CDR3 in DNA: TGTGCCAGCAGCTTGTGGTCGGACAGAAATCAGCCCCAGCATTTT. This translates into CASSLWSDRNQPQHF. This chain joins TRBV5-5 and TRBJ1-5; possible D gene TRBD1, 6 bases. The length of the CDR3 is 15 residues. Germline V gives CDR1 SGHKS, CDR2 YYEKEE (reference sequence). Trimming removed 1 base at V and 4 bases at J, with 12 bases between. The full variable domain, completed using reference TRBV5-5 and TRBJ1-5, is DAGVTQSPTHLIKTRGQQVTLRCSPISGHKSVSWYQQVLGQGPQFIFQYYEKEERGRGNFPDRFSARQFPNYSSELNVNALLLGDSALYLCASSLWSDRNQPQHFGDGTRLSIL.